The TCR beta chain described here comes from a study of T cell repertoires in cytomegalovirus infection. About the research overall: Recently identified HLA-C-restricted CMV epitopes and well-studied HLA-B-restricted CMV epitopes were used by the study.

Points from the study as a whole: What dominated the ex vivo response were HLA-C-restricted CMV-specific TCR beta clonotypes. Individuals carrying CMV plus the relevant HLA were identified by cumulative frequency of public TCR beta families.

One entry per CDR3 protein, called by TCRdb with MiXCR from the reads. The sample holds 650,000 to 850,000 distinct CDR3 sequences, just under 30% seen once. This clonotype showed up many times. Its cognate antigen is unknown. Trimming pared 8 bases from V and 10 bases from J, leaving 14 bases between. This CDR3 comprises 12 residues. This rearrangement joins TRBV12-3 or TRBV12-4 to TRBJ1-4; D is unresolved. The sequenced sample was cultured CD8+ T cells from PBMCs, obtained from culture after CMV antigen stimulation. The receptor was derived from a human donor in good health (CMV status not recorded). Some clones in this sample may be carry-over from other donors' samples. CDR3 nucleotide sequence: TGTGCCAGCTGCAATAGATTGGGAAAACTGTTTTTT. Its protein is CASCNRLGKLFF.